A selection of T cell receptor beta chains follows, all from one sample in a study of OX40 agonist ivuxolimab in advanced cancers. Assay: immunoSEQ multiplex PCR; the TCRdb copy retains only in-frame clones and omits some. The table lists approximately 87,000 clones, more than 85% of them singletons, with 3% to 3.5% in the top ten. The specimen was CD4+ or CD8+ T cells sorted from blood, collected in a trial of the OX40 agonist ivuxolimab. The receptors stem from an adult with an advanced solid tumor such as melanoma, head and neck, liver or kidney cancer. Both conserved end residues are part of each CDR3. The D gene is left open where the match is weak. The listing skips clone size in some rows; elsewhere it reads once, few, many or a size class.

j_call clone_size v_call d_call cdr3_aa cdr3_nt
TRBJ1-2 - TRBV10-3 - CAISESTAYGYTF TGTGCCATCAGTGAGTCAACGGCCTATGGCTACACCTTC
TRBJ2-7 - TRBV7-6 - CASSLAPGGEQYF TGTGCCAGCAGCTTAGCGCCTGGAGGCGAGCAGTACTTC
TRBJ2-3 - TRBV6-5 - CASSYGTTDTQYF TGTGCCAGCAGTTACGGGACCACAGATACGCAGTATTTT
TRBJ2-7 once TRBV6-1 - CASSEDVGRGVYEQYF TGTGCCAGCAGTGAAGATGTGGGTAGGGGAGTTTACGAGCAGTACTTC
TRBJ2-1 once TRBV15 - CATRLAPYNEQFF TGTGCCACCAGGCTAGCGCCGTACAATGAGCAGTTCTTC
TRBJ2-7 - TRBV5-6 - CASSSGPGSPYEQYF TGTGCCAGCAGCTCCGGACCGGGGTCCCCCTACGAGCAGTACTTC
TRBJ2-7 - TRBV27 - CASSLKDGSSYEQYF TGTGCCAGCAGTTTAAAGGACGGGAGCTCCTACGAGCAGTACTTC
TRBJ2-7 - TRBV27 - CASSFLPTGNEQYF TGTGCCAGCAGTTTCCTACCTACAGGTAACGAGCAGTACTTC
TRBJ1-1 once TRBV6-6 - CASSFRVTEAFF TGTGCCAGCAGTTTCAGGGTTACTGAAGCTTTCTTT
TRBJ2-7 - TRBV7-8 TRBD1 CASSQPRDRVSYEQYF TGTGCCAGCAGCCAACCCCGGGACAGGGTAAGCTACGAGCAGTACTTC
TRBJ2-1 few TRBV9 TRBD2 CASSVYGGGTSDEQFF TGTGCCAGCAGCGTATATGGCGGGGGGACTTCTGATGAGCAGTTCTTC
TRBJ2-7 - TRBV9 - CASSVEPGGVEQYF TGTGCCAGCAGCGTAGAACCAGGGGGGGTGGAGCAGTACTTC
TRBJ2-7 - TRBV9 - CASSVEPVLTPYEQYF TGTGCCAGCAGCGTAGAACCGGTCTTAACCCCCTACGAGCAGTACTTC
TRBJ2-2 - TRBV5-5 TRBD1 CASRQGAGELFF TGTGCCAGCAGACAGGGGGCCGGGGAGCTGTTTTTT
TRBJ2-7 - TRBV7-9 - CASSRTVSYEQYF TGTGCCAGCAGCCGGACAGTCTCCTACGAGCAGTACTTC
TRBJ2-1 - TRBV2 - CASSFLTSYNEQFF TGTGCCAGCAGCTTTCTAACGTCCTACAATGAGCAGTTCTTC
TRBJ2-7 - TRBV6-6 - CASSLGSREQYF TGTGCCAGCTCCCTCGGGAGTCGGGAGCAGTACTTC
TRBJ1-1 once TRBV27 - CTTGSIPAGEAFF TGTACCACAGGGTCGATCCCTGCTGGTGAAGCTTTCTTT
TRBJ2-1 - TRBV4-1 - CASSPFVGNEQFF TGCGCCAGCAGCCCATTCGTAGGCAATGAGCAGTTCTTC
TRBJ1-6 - TRBV14 - CASSQGTLSSYNSPLHF TGTGCCAGCAGCCAAGGCACTCTTAGCTCCTATAATTCACCCCTCCACTTT
TRBJ2-2 - TRBV7-6 - CASSLVRVGVYTGELFF TGTGCCAGCAGCTTAGTGCGGGTGGGGGTCTACACCGGGGAGCTGTTTTTT
TRBJ1-2 - TRBV5-1 - CASSRDRGYTF TGCGCCAGCAGCCGGGATCGGGGCTACACCTTC
TRBJ1-1 once TRBV19 - CASTLLGMNTEAFF TGTGCCAGTACTTTACTTGGGATGAACACTGAAGCTTTCTTT
TRBJ2-5 - TRBV10-1 - CASSEFIEGTKEQYF TGCGCCAGCAGTGAGTTTATCGAGGGAACTAAGGAGCAGTACTTC
TRBJ1-1 - TRBV19 - CASSFHRGLGNTEAFF TGTGCCAGTAGTTTTCACCGGGGGCTTGGGAACACTGAAGCTTTCTTT
TRBJ2-3 once TRBV5-6 TRBD2 CASSPGLGVDTQYF TGTGCCAGCAGCCCAGGACTAGGTGTGGATACGCAGTATTTT
TRBJ1-2 - TRBV6-6 - CASSHDGYTF TGTGCCAGCAGTCACGATGGCTACACCTTC
TRBJ1-1 - TRBV10-3 TRBD1 CAISDPDRDYTEAFF TGTGCCATCAGTGACCCCGACAGGGACTACACTGAAGCTTTCTTT
TRBJ1-4 - TRBV7-8 - CASSLDSTTNEKLFF TGTGCCAGCAGCTTAGATAGTACAACTAATGAAAAACTGTTTTTT
TRBJ2-7 - TRBV6-5 - CASSYDSTSYEQYF TGTGCCAGCAGTTACGACAGTACCTCCTACGAGCAGTACTTC
TRBJ1-1 - TRBV19 - CASSVDLNTEAFF TGTGCCAGTAGTGTGGACCTGAACACTGAAGCTTTCTTT
TRBJ1-6 - TRBV27 - CASSSIGQSNSPLHF TGTGCCAGCTCCTCGATCGGACAGTCTAATTCACCCCTCCACTTT
TRBJ1-2 - TRBV13 - CASSLDLLPLSQKTF TGTGCCAGCAGCTTAGATCTCCTTCCTCTTTCCCAGAAGACCTTC
TRBJ2-7 - TRBV5-6 - CASSLEGSEQYF TGTGCCAGCAGCTTGGAAGGGAGCGAGCAGTACTTC
TRBJ2-1 - TRBV11-2 - CASSLGTLNEQFF TGTGCCAGCAGCTTAGGTACGTTAAATGAGCAGTTCTTC
TRBJ1-2 once TRBV7-2 - CASSLGWGPVGYTF TGTGCCAGCAGCTTAGGGTGGGGGCCGGTTGGCTACACCTTC
TRBJ1-1 - TRBV29-1 TRBD1 CSATGQGRVAFF TGCAGCGCCACTGGACAGGGAAGGGTAGCTTTCTTT
TRBJ2-1 - TRBV2 TRBD2 CASSDRTRVGEQFF TGTGCCAGCAGTGACCGGACTAGGGTTGGTGAGCAGTTCTTC
TRBJ2-2 - TRBV29-1 - CSALQGMNTGELFF TGCAGCGCCCTGCAAGGGATGAACACCGGGGAGCTGTTTTTT
TRBJ1-1 few TRBV9 - CASSVGSREDPMNTEAFF TGTGCCAGCAGCGTAGGATCCAGGGAAGACCCCATGAACACTGAAGCTTTCTTT
TRBJ2-7 - TRBV27 - CASSLDWSSYEQYF TGTGCCAGCAGTTTGGACTGGAGCTCCTACGAGCAGTACTTC
TRBJ1-2 - TRBV6-5 - CASNRALKPYGYTF TGTGCCAGCAACCGGGCCCTCAAACCTTATGGCTACACCTTC
TRBJ2-7 - TRBV5-4 TRBD2 CASSPGGAGAEQYF TGTGCCAGCAGTCCGGGGGGGGCAGGGGCCGAGCAGTACTTC
TRBJ1-5 - TRBV6-5 - CASSYTGRNQPQHF TGTGCCAGCAGTTATACAGGCCGCAATCAGCCCCAGCATTTT
TRBJ2-7 - TRBV10-2 - CASSEDRTYEQYF TGCGCCAGCAGTGAGGACAGAACCTACGAGCAGTACTTC
TRBJ2-3 - TRBV2 - CASNEGDTQYF TGTGCCAGCAACGAAGGGGATACGCAGTATTTT
TRBJ1-2 once TRBV11-2 - CASSFSQDYGYTF TGTGCCAGCAGCTTCTCGCAGGACTATGGCTACACCTTC